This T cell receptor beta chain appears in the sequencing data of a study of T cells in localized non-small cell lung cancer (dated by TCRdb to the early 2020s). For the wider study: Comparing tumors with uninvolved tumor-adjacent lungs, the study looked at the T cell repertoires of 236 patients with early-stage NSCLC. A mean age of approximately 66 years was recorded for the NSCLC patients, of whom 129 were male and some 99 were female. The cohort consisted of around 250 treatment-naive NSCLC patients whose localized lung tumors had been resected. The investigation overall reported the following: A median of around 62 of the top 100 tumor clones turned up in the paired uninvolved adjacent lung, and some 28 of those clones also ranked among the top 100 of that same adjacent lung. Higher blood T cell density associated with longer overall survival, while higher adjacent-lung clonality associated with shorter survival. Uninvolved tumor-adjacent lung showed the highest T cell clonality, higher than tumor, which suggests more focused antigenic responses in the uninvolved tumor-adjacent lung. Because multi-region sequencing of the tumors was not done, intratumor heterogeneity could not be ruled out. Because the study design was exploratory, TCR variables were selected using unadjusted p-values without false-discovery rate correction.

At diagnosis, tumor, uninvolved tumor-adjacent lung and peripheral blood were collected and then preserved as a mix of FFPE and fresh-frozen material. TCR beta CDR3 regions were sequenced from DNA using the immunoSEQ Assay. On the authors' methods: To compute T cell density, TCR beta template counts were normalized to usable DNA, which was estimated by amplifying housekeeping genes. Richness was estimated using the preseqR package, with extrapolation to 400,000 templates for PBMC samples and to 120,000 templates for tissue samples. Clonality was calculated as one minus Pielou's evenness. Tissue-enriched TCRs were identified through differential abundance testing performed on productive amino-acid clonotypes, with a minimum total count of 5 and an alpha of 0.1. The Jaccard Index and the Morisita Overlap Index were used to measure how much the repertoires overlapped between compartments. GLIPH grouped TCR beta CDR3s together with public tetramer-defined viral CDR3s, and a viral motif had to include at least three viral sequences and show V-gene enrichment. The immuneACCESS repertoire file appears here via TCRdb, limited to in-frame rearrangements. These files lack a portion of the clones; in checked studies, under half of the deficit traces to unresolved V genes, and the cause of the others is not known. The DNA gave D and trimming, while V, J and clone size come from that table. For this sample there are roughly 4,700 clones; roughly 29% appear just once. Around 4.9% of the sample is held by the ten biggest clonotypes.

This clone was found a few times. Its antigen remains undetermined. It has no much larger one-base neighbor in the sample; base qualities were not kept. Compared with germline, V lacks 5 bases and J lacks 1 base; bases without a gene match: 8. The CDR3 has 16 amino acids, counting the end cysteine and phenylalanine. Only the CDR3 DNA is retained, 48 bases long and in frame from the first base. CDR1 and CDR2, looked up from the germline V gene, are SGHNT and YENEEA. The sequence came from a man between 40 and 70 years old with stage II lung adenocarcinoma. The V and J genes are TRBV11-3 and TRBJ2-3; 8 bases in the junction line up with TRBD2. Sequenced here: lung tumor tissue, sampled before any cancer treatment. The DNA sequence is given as TGTGCCAGCAGCCAGCCTAGCGGGCCGGGCACAGATACGCAGTATTTT. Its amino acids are CASSQPSGPGTDTQYF.